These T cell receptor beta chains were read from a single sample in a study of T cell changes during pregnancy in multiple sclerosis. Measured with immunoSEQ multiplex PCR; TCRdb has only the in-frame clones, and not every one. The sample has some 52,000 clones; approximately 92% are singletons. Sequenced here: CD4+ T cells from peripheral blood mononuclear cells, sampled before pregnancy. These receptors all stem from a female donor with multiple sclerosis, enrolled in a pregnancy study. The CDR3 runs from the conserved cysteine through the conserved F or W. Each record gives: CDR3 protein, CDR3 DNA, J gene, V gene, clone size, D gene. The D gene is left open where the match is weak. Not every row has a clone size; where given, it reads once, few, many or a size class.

CASSEKSSHSGELFF TGTGCCAGCAGTGAAAAAAGCTCCCATAGCGGGGAGCTGTTTTTT TRBJ2-2 TRBV6-1 . .
CASRGAGLITGELFF TGTGCCAGCAGGGGGGCCGGGCTCATAACCGGGGAGCTGTTTTTT TRBJ2-2 TRBV6-5 . .
CASTVTGMREGETQYF TGTGCCAGCACCGTCACCGGGATGCGGGAGGGGGAGACCCAGTACTTC TRBJ2-5 TRBV27 . TRBD2
CASEELAKNIQYF TGTGCCAGCGAAGAGTTGGCCAAAAACATTCAGTACTTC TRBJ2-4 TRBV28 once .
CASSFGQGVFSDTQYF TGTGCCAGCAGCTTTGGACAGGGCGTTTTCTCAGATACGCAGTATTTT TRBJ2-3 TRBV11-2 . TRBD1
CASSEAGGRSQPQHF TGCGCCAGCAGTGAGGCGGGGGGAAGGAGTCAGCCCCAGCATTTT TRBJ1-5 TRBV10-2 . .
CASSPRTSGSLYEQYF TGTGCCAGCAGTCCAAGGACTAGCGGGAGCCTCTACGAGCAGTACTTC TRBJ2-7 TRBV6-8 . TRBD2
CASLARRLGTEAFF TGTGCCAGCTTAGCCAGGAGGTTGGGCACTGAAGCTTTCTTT TRBJ1-1 TRBV28 . .
CASSDQGSEAFF TGTGCCAGCAGTGACCAGGGTTCTGAAGCTTTCTTT TRBJ1-1 TRBV6-4 . .
CASSFRSGLAGVGEQFF TGCGCCAGCAGCTTTAGGTCGGGACTAGCGGGAGTCGGGGAGCAGTTCTTC TRBJ2-1 TRBV5-1 . TRBD2
CASSGQGSQHF TGTGCCAGCAGTGGGCAGGGATCCCAGCATTTT TRBJ1-5 TRBV2 . .
CASSRSGGPYNEQFF TGTGCCAGTAGTCGGTCAGGGGGCCCCTACAATGAGCAGTTCTTC TRBJ2-1 TRBV19 . TRBD1
CASTRGSGNTIYF TGTGCCAGCACCAGGGGCTCCGGAAACACCATATATTTT TRBJ1-3 TRBV25-1 . .
CASSPQGVEAFF TGTGCCAGCAGTCCTCAAGGAGTTGAAGCTTTCTTT TRBJ1-1 TRBV11-2 . .
CARSPGAGRNEQYF TGTGCCAGAAGCCCCGGGGCAGGGAGGAACGAGCAGTACTTC TRBJ2-7 TRBV5-3 . .
CASSLAGSRYGYTF TGTGCCAGCAGCTTAGCAGGGAGCAGATATGGCTACACCTTC TRBJ1-2 TRBV7-8 . .
CASRLRTGHNPTGELFF TGTGCCAGCAGGCTGAGGACAGGGCACAACCCAACCGGGGAGCTGTTTTTT TRBJ2-2 TRBV2 . TRBD1
CASSSQVGGSYEQYF TGTGCCAGCAGCTCCCAGGTGGGAGGGTCCTACGAGCAGTACTTC TRBJ2-7 TRBV11-2 few TRBD2
CASSLTTGELFF TGCGCCAGCAGCTTAACTACCGGGGAGCTGTTTTTT TRBJ2-2 TRBV5-1 . .
CASSERRTRQFF TGTGCCAGCAGTGAACGGAGGACCCGACAGTTCTTC TRBJ2-1 TRBV2 . .
CASSFGQGYEQYF TGTGCCAGCAGCTTCGGACAGGGCTACGAGCAGTACTTC TRBJ2-7 TRBV11-2 . TRBD1
CSVDGGSSYEQYF TGCAGCGTTGATGGCGGGAGCTCCTACGAGCAGTACTTC TRBJ2-7 TRBV29-1 once TRBD2
CASAITTSTDTQYF TGTGCCAGTGCCATCACGACTAGCACAGATACGCAGTATTTT TRBJ2-3 TRBV19 . .
CASSGGTPYEQYF TGTGCCAGTAGTGGCGGGACCCCCTACGAGCAGTACTTC TRBJ2-7 TRBV19 . .
CASSESGGPLNEQYF TGTGCCAGCAGTGAGTCGGGAGGGCCTCTGAACGAGCAGTACTTC TRBJ2-7 TRBV6-1 . TRBD2
CAISERTSGLQETQYF TGTGCCATCAGTGAGAGGACTAGCGGACTCCAAGAGACCCAGTACTTC TRBJ2-5 TRBV10-3 . TRBD2
CASTQNTGGTEAFF TGTGCCAGTACCCAAAACACGGGGGGGACTGAAGCTTTCTTT TRBJ1-1 TRBV19 . .
CASSGPEAFF TGTGCCAGTTCAGGCCCTGAAGCTTTCTTT TRBJ1-1 TRBV19 . .
CASSAGGTVLYGYTF TGTGCCAGCAGTGCTGGAGGGACAGTTTTATATGGCTACACCTTC TRBJ1-2 TRBV6-1 . TRBD1
CASRPSGYEQYF TGTGCCAGCAGACCGTCAGGGTACGAGCAGTACTTC TRBJ2-7 TRBV28 . .
CASSLMQRELSDTQYF TGTGCCAGCAGCTTAATGCAGCGGGAGCTGTCGGATACGCAGTATTTT TRBJ2-3 TRBV7-6 . TRBD2
CASSAGTSGSYEQYF TGTGCCAGCAGCGCCGGGACTAGCGGGAGTTACGAGCAGTACTTC TRBJ2-7 TRBV9 . TRBD2
CASSLVKWTSGGLKWEQYF TGTGCCAGCAGCTTAGTTAAATGGACTAGCGGGGGCCTCAAGTGGGAGCAGTACTTC TRBJ2-7 TRBV7-2 . TRBD2